What follows are 20 T cell receptor beta chains derived from one specimen sequenced in a study of blood T cell repertoires in COVID-19. TCRdb keeps only in-frame clones here, not all; method: immunoSEQ multiplex PCR. The sample lists just over 80,000 clones, about 70% occurring once. Sequenced input: peripheral blood. These TCRs come from a woman older than 75 with active or convalescent COVID-19.

The chain links TRBV5-1 to TRBJ2-3; 7 bases are shared with TRBD2. Trimming at V came to 2 bases and at J to 3 bases, leaving 3 bases not matched to a gene. Germline assignment: CDR1 SGHRS and CDR2 YFSETQ. This CDR3 is built from 14 residues. The CDR3 here is CASSFSGGTDTQYF. Here the CDR3 DNA reads TGCGCCAGCAGCTTCTCGGGGGGAACAGATACGCAGTATTTT.

This clone has a single count. The gene calls are TRBV5-6 and TRBJ1-6; 7 nucleotides line up with TRBD1. Germline V gene sequence: CDR1 SGHDT, CDR2 YYEEEE. V trimming: 4 bases; J trimming: 8 bases; junction bases outside the gene matches: 9. This CDR3 spans 15 amino acids. CDR3 in amino acids: CASSPQTGLDSPLHF. The CDR3 coding sequence is TGTGCCAGCAGCCCGCAGACAGGGTTGGATTCACCCCTCCACTTT.

This chain connects TRBV30 to TRBJ1-3; no clear D. Germline lookup yields CDR1 GTSNPN and CDR2 SVGIG (reference sequence). CDR3 size: 14 residues. V lost 3 bases to trimming and J lost 0 bases, with 9 bases between them. The CDR3 loop is CAWRGGISGNTIYF. Written as DNA, the CDR3 is TGTGCCTGGAGGGGCGGGATCTCTGGAAACACCATATATTTT.

In this sample, this clone turned up a few times. The genes are TRBV28 and TRBJ1-5; 10 bases are a match to TRBD1. The CDR3 is made up of 15 amino acids. The germline gives CDR1 MDHEN, CDR2 SYDVKM. Trimming removed 2 bases from V and 7 bases from J; junction bases left unmatched: 5. In DNA, the CDR3 is TGTGCCAGCAGTTTAGCGGGGGACAGGGGACAGCCCCAGCATTTT. The encoded protein is CASSLAGDRGQPQHF.

J is TRBJ1-2 and V is TRBV2; D is perhaps TRBD1 (6 bases). The germline CDR1 and CDR2 sequences are SNHLY and FYNNEI. The CDR3 is made up of 15 amino acids. Between the trimmed V and J ends, which lost 3 bases and 3 bases, there was a span of 14 bases. This CDR3 is CASSDKLGQDYGYTF. The CDR3 DNA reads TGTGCCAGCAGTGATAAGTTGGGACAAGACTATGGCTACACCTTC.

The chain has TRBV4-3 and TRBJ2-3; D is possibly TRBD1 (6 bases). Trimming took off 1 base at V and 2 bases at J, with 7 bases between the two ends. CDR3 length equals 14 residues. Germline CDR1 and CDR2: LGHNA and YSLEER. The CDR3 protein is CASSQGQATDTQYF. The CDR3 DNA is TGCGCCAGCAGCCAAGGACAGGCCACAGATACGCAGTATTTT.

The rearrangement links TRBV5-8 to TRBJ1-1; weak D call: TRBD1 (6 bases). The germline gives CDR1 SGHTS, CDR2 YDEGEE. Trimming left V 0 bases short and J 1 base short, with 7 bases between. CDR3 length: 14 residues. Written as DNA, the CDR3 is TGTGCCAGCAGCTTGGGACAGGAGAACACTGAAGCTTTCTTT. Translating it yields CASSLGQENTEAFF.

The chain uses TRBV7-8 and TRBJ2-5; 7 bases map to TRBD1. This CDR3 has 15 amino acids. Trimming cost V 5 bases and J 3 bases; bases outside gene matches: 9. Looked up from germline, CDR1 is SGHVS and CDR2 is FQNEAQ. The CDR3 coding sequence is TGTGCCAGCAGCGATCAGGGACAGTTGAAAGAGACCCAGTACTTC. The encoded protein is CASSDQGQLKETQYF.

The rearrangement uses TRBV24-1 and TRBJ2-1, with a weak D call TRBD2 (5 bases). The germline CDR1 and CDR2 sequences are KGHDR and SFDVKD. This CDR3 has 14 residues. Trimming removed 4 bases at V and 4 bases at J, with 10 bases between. Written as DNA, the CDR3 is TGTGCCACCAGTGACGGGAATTGGTACAATGAGCAGTTCTTC. This gives the protein CATSDGNWYNEQFF.

The chain joins TRBV28 to TRBJ2-2; 7 nucleotides line up with TRBD1. V gave up 8 bases and J gave up 0 bases; unmatched junction bases: 9. CDR3 length: 16 amino acids. CDR1 MDHEN and CDR2 SYDVKM come from the germline V gene. The DNA of the CDR3 is TGTGCCAGCTATTTTAGGGACAGCGCGAACACCGGGGAGCTGTTTTTT. It specifies CASYFRDSANTGELFF.

This chain links TRBV5-8 with TRBJ2-7; 9 nucleotides align to TRBD1. The CDR3 length is 16 residues. J was trimmed by 2 bases and V by 1 base; bases with no gene match: 7. CDR1 and CDR2 (germline): SGHTS, YDEGEE. Written as DNA, the CDR3 is TGTGCCAGCAGCTTGATACCGGGACAGGGAACCTACGAGCAGTACTTC. Its translation is CASSLIPGQGTYEQYF.

This clone has just one count. For the CDR3, the DNA is TGTGCCATCAGTGACAGGACATTCTCTGGAAACACCATATATTTT. Translated, it gives CAISDRTFSGNTIYF. The gene calls are TRBV10-3 and TRBJ1-3; a possible D gene is TRBD1 (5 bases). Germline CDR1 reads ENHRY; CDR2 reads SYGVKD. CDR3 size: 15 residues. Trimming cost V 3 bases and J 0 bases, with 9 bases left between them.

The V and J genes are TRBV10-3 and TRBJ1-5, with D unresolved. Germline CDR1 is ENHRY and CDR2 is SYGVKD. Trimming stripped 10 bases from V and 5 bases from J, with 15 bases between. The CDR3 sequence is 13 residues long. CDR3 nucleotides: TGTGCCACGACAAGTCGTCAGGATCAGCCCCAGCATTTT. It is translated as CATTSRQDQPQHF.

This chain connects TRBV6-4 to TRBJ1-1; D unresolved. Germline CDR1 is MRHNA and CDR2 is SNTAGT. There are 13 residues in the CDR3. Trimming left V 2 bases short and J 1 base short, with 5 bases between. The CDR3 spells CASSDRRNTEAFF. The DNA for the CDR3 is TGTGCCAGCAGTGACAGGAGGAACACTGAAGCTTTCTTT.

This clone was observed many times. The chain links TRBV6-1 to TRBJ1-2; 7 bases align to TRBD1. The CDR3 is made up of 14 amino acids. J gave up 8 bases and V 2 bases, and 8 bases lay outside the gene matches. CDR1 is MNHNS, CDR2 SASEGT, per germline. The CDR3 nucleotides are TGTGCCAGCAGTGAAAAAGCGACAGGGATCGGCTACACCTTC. It encodes CASSEKATGIGYTF.

The chain links TRBV18 to TRBJ1-3; D may be TRBD1 (6 bases). CDR1 and CDR2 (germline): KGHSH, LQKENI. Trimming cost V 3 bases and J 4 bases, with 13 bases left between them. This CDR3 spans 15 amino acids. The CDR3 sequence is CASSPLRGSGNTIYF. CDR3 in DNA: TGTGCCAGCTCACCCCTCAGGGGTTCGGGAAACACCATATATTTT.

The chain has TRBV2 and TRBJ2-2; the D gene is possibly TRBD2 (6 bases). The CDR3 is made up of 16 amino acids. Trimming removed 7 bases from V and 0 bases from J, with 15 bases in between. CDR1 and CDR2 (germline): SNHLY, FYNNEI. This chain's CDR3 is CASTGGGLPNTGELFF. In DNA, the CDR3 is TGTGCCAGCACCGGTGGGGGACTGCCGAACACCGGGGAGCTGTTTTTT.

This rearrangement joins TRBV7-9 to TRBJ2-3; TRBD2 aligns across 8 bases. The CDR3 is made up of 16 amino acids. Germline-derived CDR1 and CDR2 are SEHNR and FQNEAQ (reference sequence). V trimming: 1 base; J trimming: 2 bases; junction bases outside the gene matches: 5. In DNA, the CDR3 is TGTGCCAGCAGCTTAGGGGAGCGGGGGACCACAGATACGCAGTATTTT. It encodes CASSLGERGTTDTQYF.

The J gene is TRBJ2-3, the V gene TRBV3-1 (or the pseudogene TRBV3-2); 9 bases agree with TRBD2. The germline V gene has CDR1 LGHDT and CDR2 YNNKEL (reference sequence). CDR3 length: 14 residues. J lost 5 bases, V lost 5 bases, and 5 bases had no gene match. The chain's CDR3 is CASSLASGVDTQYF. The CDR3 DNA follows: TGTGCCAGCAGCTTGGCTAGCGGGGTAGATACGCAGTATTTT.

The chain recombines TRBV5-4 with TRBJ2-3; possible D gene TRBD2, 6 bases. Per the germline V gene, CDR1 is SGHNT and CDR2 is YYREEE (reference sequence). V dropped 0 bases and J dropped 11 bases, with 16 bases sitting between them. CDR3 length: 14 residues. The CDR3 loop is CASSLAQPGGEQYF. The CDR3 DNA follows: TGTGCCAGCAGCTTGGCACAGCCCGGCGGGGAGCAGTATTTT.